Shown below are 24 T cell receptor beta chains from a single sample sequenced in a study of OX40 agonist ivuxolimab in advanced cancers. Produced via immunoSEQ multiplex PCR; TCRdb's table is partial and in-frame only. The sample holds about 69,000 clones, about nine tenths seen once. Material: CD4+ or CD8+ T cells sorted from blood, obtained in a trial of the OX40 agonist ivuxolimab. Receptors were obtained from an adult with an advanced solid tumor such as melanoma, head and neck, liver or kidney cancer.

The V and J genes are TRBV11-3 and TRBJ2-7, with TRBD1 matching over 10 bases. CDR3 length: 15 residues. The germline gives CDR1 SGHNT, CDR2 YENEEA. With V trimmed by 5 bases and J by 2 bases, 6 bases remained unmatched. This CDR3 reads CASSRPGQGTYEQYF. The CDR3, as DNA: TGTGCCAGCAGCCGACCGGGACAGGGGACCTACGAGCAGTACTTC.

J is TRBJ2-1 and V is TRBV21-1; TRBD1 reflects the table's D call only, with no check against the DNA. TRBV21-1 corresponds to a pseudogene. This CDR3 spans 12 amino acids. The CDR3 spells CASSKHRGEQFF. CDR3 bases: TGTGCCAGCAGCAAGCACAGGGGTGAGCAGTTCTTC.

The chain combines TRBV2 with TRBJ1-2, with D tentatively TRBD1 (6 bases). The germline CDR1 and CDR2 sequences are SNHLY and FYNNEI. V lost 6 bases to trimming and J lost 3 bases, with 23 bases between them. This CDR3 comprises 17 residues. The CDR3 spells CASSQGGTQGRYYGYTF. The CDR3 DNA reads as TGTGCCAGCAGCCAAGGCGGGACCCAGGGGCGTTACTATGGCTACACCTTC.

The chain uses TRBV7-3 and TRBJ2-3; 12 bases align to TRBD1. There are 14 residues in the CDR3. After removal of 5 bases from V and 7 bases from J, the junction contained 4 bases not matched to a gene. Germline assignment: CDR1 SGHTA and CDR2 FQGTGA. The chain's CDR3 is CASSPGQGAHTQYF. The DNA for the CDR3 is TGTGCCAGCAGCCCGGGACAGGGGGCCCATACGCAGTATTTT.

This sequence joins TRBV28 and TRBJ2-5; D is uncertain. The germline V gene has CDR1 MDHEN and CDR2 SYDVKM. Trimming pared 5 bases from V and 1 base from J, leaving 17 bases between. The CDR3 contains 16 residues. The CDR3 nucleotides read TGTGCCAGCAGTCTGGGGTTTGGAGCCCTCCAAGAGACCCAGTACTTC. As protein: CASSLGFGALQETQYF.

The chain is built from TRBV7-9 and TRBJ2-5; 10 bases are shared with TRBD1. J gave up 0 bases and V 5 bases, and 3 bases lay outside the gene matches. Germline-derived CDR1 and CDR2 are SEHNR and FQNEAQ (reference sequence). The CDR3 runs 15 residues. The chain's CDR3 is CASSVGQGNQETQYF. The DNA of the CDR3 is TGTGCCAGCAGCGTGGGACAGGGGAACCAAGAGACCCAGTACTTC.

This rearrangement joins TRBV18 to TRBJ1-2, with D perhaps TRBD1 (5 bases). The germline V and J ends were trimmed by 2 bases and 7 bases, with 20 bases remaining between them. There are 16 residues in the CDR3. Looked up from germline, CDR1 is KGHSH and CDR2 is LQKENI. The CDR3 region is CASSPGAQGNGVGYTF. The CDR3 DNA follows: TGTGCCAGCTCACCAGGCGCCCAGGGCAATGGGGTTGGCTACACCTTC.

This chain uses TRBV5-1 with TRBJ2-1, with D perhaps matching TRBD1 (6 bases). The CDR3 consists of 13 residues. Germline values: CDR1 SGHRS, CDR2 YFSETQ. The germline V and J ends were trimmed by 0 bases and 7 bases, with 8 bases remaining between them. The CDR3 protein is CASSLAQGNEQFF. The CDR3 DNA reads TGCGCCAGCAGCTTGGCCCAGGGGAATGAGCAGTTCTTC.

CDR3 coding DNA: TGTGCCAGCAGTCACCGGGACAGGGAATACGAGCAGTACTTC. Its protein product is CASSHRDREYEQYF. The rearrangement uses TRBV6-5 and TRBJ2-7; TRBD1 matches 9 bases. The CDR3 runs to 14 residues. V was pared by 5 bases and J by 4 bases, with 6 bases of the junction left unmatched. The germline CDR1 and CDR2 sequences are MNHEY and SVGAGI.

To note about this clone: The conserved closing phenylalanine or tryptophan is absent in this CDR3, likely reflecting a read error. The rearrangement links TRBV27 to TRBJ1-1; D unresolved. Looked up from germline, CDR1 is MNHEY and CDR2 is SMNVEV (reference sequence). There are 14 residues in the CDR3. V shed 1 base and J shed 1 base, with 7 bases lying between them. CDR3 amino acids: CASSLYPENTEAFL. DNA of the CDR3: TGTGCCAGCAGTTTATATCCAGAGAACACTGAAGCTTTCCTT.

About this clone itself: The junction shows a germline mismatch at one end, possibly a read error. Other DNA sequences in this sample translate to the same CDR3. In nucleotides, the CDR3 is TGCGCCAGCTCACCCCCGTTAGGGACTGAAGCTTTCTTT. Translation gives CASSPPLGTEAFF. The gene calls are TRBV18 and TRBJ1-1; D remains unclear. The CDR3 has 13 residues. Germline V CDR1 and CDR2: KGHSH, LQKENI.

This rearrangement joins TRBV2 to TRBJ1-6; TRBD1 matches 8 bases. V lost 6 bases, J lost 7 bases, and 2 bases stayed unmatched. The CDR3 sequence is 13 residues long. CDR1 is SNHLY and CDR2 is FYNNEI in the germline V gene. The CDR3 DNA sequence: TGTGCCAGCAGAAGACAGGGGAATTCACCCCTCCACTTT. Amino acid sequence: CASRRQGNSPLHF.

This rearrangement joins TRBV7-9 to TRBJ1-3; D is uncertain. The length of the CDR3 is 15 residues. Germline-derived CDR1 and CDR2 are SEHNR and FQNEAQ (reference sequence). Deletions cut 0 bases from V and 3 bases from J, with 9 bases between. The chain's CDR3 is CASSLAPGGGNTIYF. As DNA, the CDR3 is TGTGCCAGCAGCTTAGCGCCGGGAGGTGGAAACACCATATATTTT.

Many counts were recorded for this clone. In DNA form, the CDR3 reads TGTGCCAGCAGGGACCCCAACACTGAAGCTTTCTTT. Protein sequence: CASRDPNTEAFF. The J gene is TRBJ1-1, the V gene TRBV2, with unresolved D. This CDR3 spans 12 amino acids. Deletions cut 6 bases from V and 2 bases from J, with 7 bases between. In germline, CDR1 is SNHLY, CDR2 FYNNEI.

The table lists this clone with a count of one. The chain joins TRBV6-5 to TRBJ1-1, with 9 bases lining up with TRBD1. V shed 2 bases and J 4 bases; nucleotides not matched to a gene: 8. The germline V gene encodes CDR1 MNHEY and CDR2 SVGAGI. The CDR3 totals 16 residues. The CDR3 reads CASSYRRDRASTEAFF. Here the CDR3 DNA reads TGTGCCAGCAGTTACCGACGGGACAGGGCTAGCACTGAAGCTTTCTTT.

V is TRBV20-1 and J is TRBJ2-5; D remains ambiguous. The CDR3 spans 11 residues. Germline CDR1 is DFQATT and CDR2 is SNEGSKA (reference sequence). CDR3 DNA: TGCAGCTGGATCCGGCAAGAGACCCAGTACTTC. Its translation is CSWIRQETQYF.

This clone showed up just once. The chain uses TRBV6-6 and TRBJ1-5; D not certain. Germline assignment: CDR1 MNHNY and CDR2 SVGAGI (reference sequence). V was pared by 8 bases and J by 0 bases, with 8 bases between. The CDR3 loop spans 13 amino acids. This CDR3 reads CASVSISNQPQHF. The CDR3 DNA is TGTGCCAGCGTTTCTATTAGCAATCAGCCCCAGCATTTT.

DNA of the CDR3: TGTGCCAGCAGCTTACTGGGCCAGGGTGGAAACACCATATATTTT. Translated, it gives CASSLLGQGGNTIYF. The rearrangement links TRBV7-3 to TRBJ1-3; possible D gene TRBD1, 5 bases. This CDR3 is 15 amino acids long. The V end lost 2 bases, the J end lost 3 bases, and 11 bases lay between the germline ends. Germline V gene lookup returns CDR1 SGHTA and CDR2 FQGTGA.

J is TRBJ1-4 and V is TRBV6-5; maybe TRBD1 (5 bases). Trimming pared 4 bases from V and 7 bases from J, leaving 13 bases between. Germline V gene lookup returns CDR1 MNHEY and CDR2 SVGAGI. The CDR3 is made up of 14 amino acids. The CDR3 bases are TGTGCCAGCAGTTCAGGGTGGAGGAGTGAAAAACTGTTTTTT. Translated, it gives CASSSGWRSEKLFF.

V and J are TRBV18 and TRBJ2-1; no firm D call. The CDR3 loop spans 15 amino acids. V was pared by 2 bases and J by 1 base, with 9 bases between. In germline, CDR1 is KGHSH, CDR2 LQKENI. CDR3 nucleotides: TGTGCCAGCTCACCATTACGAGTGTCCTACAATGAGCAGTTCTTC. Its translation: CASSPLRVSYNEQFF. The full variable domain, its missing parts supplied by reference TRBV18 and TRBJ2-1, is NAGVMQNPRHLVRRRGQEARLRCSPMKGHSHVYWYRQLPEEGLKFMVYLQKENIIDESGMPKERFSAEFPKEGPSILRIQQVVRGDSAAYFCASSPLRVSYNEQFFGPGTRLTVL.

V gene TRBV19 combines with J gene TRBJ2-7, with D unresolved. The V gene lost 2 bases and the J gene lost 4 bases, with 9 bases spanning the gap. Germline CDR1 and CDR2: LNHDA and SQIVND (reference sequence). The CDR3 runs to 13 residues. The CDR3 sequence: CASSISQQYEQYF. The CDR3 region has the DNA TGTGCCAGTAGTATAAGTCAACAATACGAGCAGTACTTC.

Points on this clone: One end of the junction fails to match germline, which may point to a read error. V is TRBV7-2 and J is TRBJ2-1; TRBD1 matches at 9 bases. Germline V gene lookup returns CDR1 SGHTA and CDR2 FQGNSA. CDR3 length equals 16 residues. In DNA form, the CDR3 reads TGTGCCGGCAGCTTGACCGGGACAGGGTTCGGAAATGAGCAGTTCTTC. It encodes CAGSLTGTGFGNEQFF.

The table lists this clone with a count of one. This chain links TRBV5-1 with TRBJ2-1; 7 bases map to TRBD2. CDR1 SGHRS and CDR2 YFSETQ come from the germline V gene. CDR3 length equals 14 residues. The V and J ends lost 3 bases and 6 bases, in that order; junction bases with no gene match: 6. The CDR3 here is CASSWGTTFNEQFF. CDR3 coding DNA: TGCGCCAGCAGCTGGGGGACTACTTTCAATGAGCAGTTCTTC.

V usage is TRBV4-1 and J usage is TRBJ2-3; TRBD1 or TRBD2 may be the D gene (5 bases each). There are 15 residues in the CDR3. In germline, CDR1 is MGHRA, CDR2 YSYEKL. Trimming removed 0 bases at V and 5 bases at J, with 12 bases between. CDR3 amino acids: CASSQDVGAGDTQYF. CDR3 bases: TGCGCCAGCAGCCAAGATGTCGGGGCGGGAGATACGCAGTATTTT.